This TCR beta chain was obtained from a study of shared clonotypes between healthy human individuals. Study findings and constraints: At large depth, rarefaction still showed sorted-subset sequencing to be incomplete. Larger estimated richness was generally seen in naive subsets than in memory subsets.

The CDR3 loop spans 16 amino acids. Per the germline V gene, CDR1 is SGHDT and CDR2 is YYEEEE. The junction had 7 bases not matched to a gene; V was cut back by 4 bases and J by 4 bases. Concerning this clone: The antigen is undetermined.

Sequencing used immunoSEQ multiplex PCR; TCRdb keeps in-frame clones, though not all of them. This table has about 1.4 million clones, about 96% appearing once. This receptor was taken from a man aged 25 to 40 in good health. The specimen was naive CD4+ T cells sorted from blood. This sample's subset: CD45RA+ positively selected. This chain uses TRBV5-6 with TRBJ2-7; TRBD2 matches at 14 bases. The CDR3 spells CASSVGLAGVVYEQYF. DNA of the CDR3: TGTGCCAGCAGCGTGGGACTAGCGGGAGTCGTATACGAGCAGTACTTC.